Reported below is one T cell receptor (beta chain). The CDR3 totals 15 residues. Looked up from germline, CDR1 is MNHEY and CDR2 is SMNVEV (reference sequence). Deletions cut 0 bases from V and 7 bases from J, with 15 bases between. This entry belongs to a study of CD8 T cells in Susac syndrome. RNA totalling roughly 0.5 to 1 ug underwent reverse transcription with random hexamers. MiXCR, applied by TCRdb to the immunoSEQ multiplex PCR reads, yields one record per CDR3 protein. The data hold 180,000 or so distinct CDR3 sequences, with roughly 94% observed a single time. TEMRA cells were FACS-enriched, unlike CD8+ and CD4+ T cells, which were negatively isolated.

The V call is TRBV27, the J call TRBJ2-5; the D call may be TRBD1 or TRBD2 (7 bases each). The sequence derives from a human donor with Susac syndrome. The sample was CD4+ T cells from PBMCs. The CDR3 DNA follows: TGTGCCAGCAGTTTATCGCTTACAGGGGAGGGGACCCAGTACTTC. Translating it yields CASSLSLTGEGTQYF.